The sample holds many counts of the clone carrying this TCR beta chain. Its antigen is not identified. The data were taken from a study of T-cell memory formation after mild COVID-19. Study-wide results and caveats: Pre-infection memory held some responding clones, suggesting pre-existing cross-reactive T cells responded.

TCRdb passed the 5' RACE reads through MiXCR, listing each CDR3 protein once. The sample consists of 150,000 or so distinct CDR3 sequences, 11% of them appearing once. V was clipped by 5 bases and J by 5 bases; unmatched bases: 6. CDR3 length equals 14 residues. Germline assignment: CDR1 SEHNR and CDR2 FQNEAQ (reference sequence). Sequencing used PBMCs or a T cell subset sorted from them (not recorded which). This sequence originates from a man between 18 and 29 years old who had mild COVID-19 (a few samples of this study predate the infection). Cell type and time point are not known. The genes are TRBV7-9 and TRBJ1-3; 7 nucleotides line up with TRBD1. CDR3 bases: TGTGCCAGCAGCGCGAGACAGGGACGAAACACCATATATTTT. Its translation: CASSARQGRNTIYF.